Below are 7 T cell receptor beta chains sequenced from a single sample in a study of T cell repertoires in cytomegalovirus infection. Each CDR3 protein is one row after TCRdb ran MiXCR on the reads. The table records approximately 200,000 distinct CDR3 sequences, roughly 22% of them present only once. Sequencing was performed on CD8+ T cells from PBMCs. These receptors originate from a human donor in good health (CMV status not recorded). Some clones in this sample may be carry-over from other donors' samples.

The J gene is TRBJ2-2, the V gene TRBV5-1; D is unresolved. CDR1 is SGHRS, CDR2 YFSETQ, per germline. The length of the CDR3 is 12 residues. The germline V and J ends were trimmed by 1 base and 7 bases, with 5 bases remaining between them. The CDR3, as DNA: TGCGCCAGCAGCTTGTTGGACGGGGAGCTGTTTTTT. It is translated as CASSLLDGELFF.

V usage is TRBV12-3 or TRBV12-4 and J usage is TRBJ2-1; 7 bases line up with TRBD2. The CDR3 consists of 15 residues. Losses at the gene ends were 3 bases for V and 6 bases for J; bases not matched to a gene: 8. CDR3 loop: CASSLGGGGINEQFF. CDR3 nucleotide sequence: TGTGCCAGCAGTTTGGGTGGCGGGGGAATCAATGAGCAGTTCTTC.

The V and J genes are TRBV2 and TRBJ1-1, with D unresolved. Trimming left V 11 bases short and J 1 base short, with 8 bases between. Germline lookup yields CDR1 SNHLY and CDR2 FYNNEI. This CDR3 is built from 11 residues. In DNA, the CDR3 is TGTGCCGACGGCGGGAACACTGAAGCTTTCTTT. Its translation: CADGGNTEAFF.

The chain recombines TRBV5-1 with TRBJ1-6, with 7 positions matching TRBD1. The CDR3 spans 16 residues. The J segment lost 4 bases and the V segment lost 3 bases, leaving 7 bases of the junction unmatched. CDR1 is SGHRS, CDR2 YFSETQ, per germline. The CDR3 bases are TGCGCCAGCAGCTCCGACAGGGCCGGGTATAATTCACCCCTCCACTTT. The encoded protein is CASSSDRAGYNSPLHF.

In its sample, this clonotype was seen many times. The rearrangement uses TRBV9 and TRBJ2-3; D might be TRBD1 or TRBD2, each matching 6 bases. Germline V gene sequence: CDR1 SGDLS, CDR2 YYNGEE. The V gene lost 4 bases and the J gene lost 2 bases, with 14 bases spanning the gap. The CDR3 loop spans 15 amino acids. CDR3 sequence reads: CASSQEGTHTDTQYF. The CDR3 DNA sequence: TGTGCCAGCAGCCAGGAGGGGACACACACAGATACGCAGTATTTT.

This clonotype occurred a few times. V usage is TRBV4-1 and J usage is TRBJ2-2; D may be TRBD1 (6 bases). Germline CDR1 MGHRA, CDR2 YSYEKL. The CDR3 loop spans 16 amino acids. Trimming took off 1 base at V and 4 bases at J, with 13 bases between the two ends. CDR3 bases: TGCGCCAGCAGCCAAGTACCAGGGGCCGTCACCGGGGAGCTGTTTTTT. Protein: CASSQVPGAVTGELFF.

J is TRBJ2-1 and V is TRBV7-9; TRBD2 agrees at 8 bases. V gave up 3 bases and J gave up 7 bases; unmatched junction bases: 8. The CDR3 has 15 amino acids. CDR1 is SEHNR, CDR2 FQNEAQ, per germline (reference sequence). The CDR3 here is CASSFAGRGGNEQFF. Here the CDR3 DNA reads TGTGCCAGCAGCTTTGCCGGGAGGGGGGGGAATGAGCAGTTCTTC.